What follows is one T cell receptor beta chain and its context. The antigen it recognizes is unknown. No much larger clone exists at a distance of one base, and base qualities are not known. Libraries from unsorted PBMCs were made from 2 million PBMCs kept in RNAlater at -80 degrees C until RNA extraction. The multiple sclerosis patients were enrolled in a US clinical protocol that evaluated disease progression with magnetic resonance imaging. Peripheral blood was subjected to Ficoll-Hypaque density gradient centrifugation to isolate PBMCs, which were then cryopreserved in liquid nitrogen. This sample is drawn from a study of neurological immune-mediated disorders (dated by TCRdb to 2018 to 2020). Concerning the study at large: Among the approximately 34 multiple sclerosis patients, relapsing-remitting MS accounted for around 30 and secondary progressive MS accounted for 3. Using UMI-based sequencing, the study compared peripheral blood TCR-beta repertoires from patients with HTLV-I-associated myelopathy (HAM/TSP), patients with multiple sclerosis, and healthy controls. Of the roughly 70 subjects in the cohort, around 14 were HAM/TSP patients, approximately 35 were multiple sclerosis patients, and about 20 were healthy controls. The 95 to 120 TCR-beta libraries included longitudinal samples, technical triplicates and paired sorted CD4+ and CD8+ T-cell subsets alongside PBMC samples. Overall study results and their limits: In a phylogenetic analysis, the repertoires of 18 out of 34 MS patients fell into a single cluster of related CDR3 sequences, pointing to a possible signature at the repertoire level. TCR clonal expansion was greatest in HAM/TSP patients and smallest in MS patients, who ranked below even healthy controls. No identical CDR3 amino acid sequences were found to be shared among expanded clones across subjects, suggesting that TCR-beta repertoires were private in all groups. No association of the MS cluster with clinical or MRI features was observed, and the need for larger cohorts was stated by the authors.

According to the germline V gene, CDR1 reads ENHRY and CDR2 reads SYGVKD. Trimming removed 7 bases from V and 6 bases from J; the gene matches leave 12 bases unexplained. Including cysteine and phenylalanine, the CDR3 has 15 amino acids. Left in the record is the CDR3 DNA by itself, 45 bases read in frame from the first base. cDNA was synthesized by template-switch 5'RACE using a primer with a 10-nucleotide random unique molecular identifier that tagged each TCR transcript. Each sequencing run produced over 190 million TCR-beta sequences covering 15-18 subjects. The RNeasy kit was used for extraction of total RNA. Using the KAPA Real-time Library Amplification kit, TCR-beta VDJ regions were amplified with primers for the TCR constant region and the 5'RACE anchor. Sample indexes and Illumina adaptors were added in a first PCR, and a second PCR then increased library yield. After Ampure bead purification, the TCR product of roughly 650 bp was size-selected on a 2% E-gel SizeSelection system. Library quality was checked on a Bioanalyzer, concentration was measured with Qubit, and libraries were quantified with the Kapa Library Quantification kit before pooling. An Illumina HiSeq 2500 was used to sequence the libraries paired-end at 2 x 150 bp. To increase sequence diversity, about 25-31% phiX was spiked into each library pool. In the original analysis: Quality-filtered reads were processed with the UMI-based MiGEC pipeline, and over 80% of raw TCR sequences were removed by the MiGEC pipeline during error correction. VDJ genes were aligned to IMGT germline references, and clonotypes were defined by unique CDR3 amino acid sequence plus V-J genes. VDJtools evaluated clonal expansion, Shannon diversity and CDR3 relatedness (CalcPairwiseDistances, ClusterSamples); CLCbio workbench built phylogenetic trees. Using coefficient-of-variation modelling across technical triplicates, the study counted a clone as expanded if it had at least 8 unique UMIs. In TCRdb, the public reads were trimmed at Q25 with fastp and aligned with MiXCR, with productive beta chains retained. Duplicate CDR3 protein sequences are folded into a single record with the most common DNA and genes. TCRdb, not the original authors, processed these V and J calls. The table for this sample lists fewer than 85,000 distinct CDR3 sequences; less than 5.5% of them were counted only once. The ten largest clones take up less than 2.5% of the sample.

The chain is made from TRBV10-3 and TRBJ1-1; the central 9 bases match TRBD1. The sequenced sample consisted of PBMCs. The clonotype originates from a woman in her 30s with multiple sclerosis. The base sequence is TGTGCCATCACCACGGGACAGGGTGTCGGGGCTGAAGCTTTCTTT. Its protein reads: CAITTGQGVGAEAFF.